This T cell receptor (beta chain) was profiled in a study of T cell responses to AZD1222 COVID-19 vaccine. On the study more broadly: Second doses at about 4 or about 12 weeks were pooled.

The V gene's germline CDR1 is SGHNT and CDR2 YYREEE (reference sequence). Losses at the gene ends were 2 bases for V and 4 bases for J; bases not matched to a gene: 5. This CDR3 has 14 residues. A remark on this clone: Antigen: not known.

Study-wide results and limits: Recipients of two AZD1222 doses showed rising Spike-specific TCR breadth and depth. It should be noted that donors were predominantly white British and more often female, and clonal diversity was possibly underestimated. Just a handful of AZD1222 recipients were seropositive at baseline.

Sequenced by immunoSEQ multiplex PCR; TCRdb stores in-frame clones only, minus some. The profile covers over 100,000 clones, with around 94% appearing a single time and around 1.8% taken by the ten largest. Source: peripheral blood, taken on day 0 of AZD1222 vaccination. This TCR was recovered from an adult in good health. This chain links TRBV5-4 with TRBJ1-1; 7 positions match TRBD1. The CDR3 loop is CASSLRQGSTEAFF. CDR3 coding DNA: TGTGCCAGCAGCTTAAGACAGGGCAGCACTGAAGCTTTCTTT.